Below, 14 T cell receptor beta chains from the same sample are listed, as sequenced in a study of blood T cell repertoires in COVID-19. Sequencing used immunoSEQ multiplex PCR; TCRdb keeps in-frame clones, though not all of them. The profile covers nearly 15,000 clones, with around 70% appearing a single time and around 13% taken by the ten largest. Sequencing was performed on peripheral blood. These receptors were obtained from a man in his 60s with acute or convalescent COVID-19.

The chain uses TRBV5-1 and TRBJ2-7; 7 nucleotides match TRBD1. V trimming: 4 bases; J trimming: 1 base; junction bases outside the gene matches: 8. The CDR3 has 15 amino acids. CDR1 is SGHRS and CDR2 is YFSETQ in the germline V gene. The CDR3: CASSLLGTASYEQYF. The CDR3 DNA follows: TGCGCCAGCAGCCTTTTAGGGACAGCATCCTACGAGCAGTACTTC.

This rearrangement joins TRBV20-1 to TRBJ2-7; TRBD2 aligns across 15 bases. The CDR3 runs 17 residues. Germline-derived CDR1 and CDR2 are DFQATT and SNEGSKA (reference sequence). V lost 3 bases and J lost 2; bases outside the gene matches: 8. The CDR3 coding sequence is TGCAGTGCTAGTTCTTGGGGGACTAGCGGGAGGACCTACGAGCAGTACTTC. Translated, it gives CSASSWGTSGRTYEQYF.

The DNA for the CDR3 is TGTGCCAGCAGCTTCCGGTTAACCATGAACACTGAAGCTTTCTTT. Amino acid sequence: CASSFRLTMNTEAFF. The rearrangement links TRBV7-8 to TRBJ1-1, with D unresolved. Germline V CDR1 and CDR2: SGHVS, FQNEAQ. CDR3 length equals 15 residues. Trimming pared 3 bases from V and 0 bases from J, leaving 11 bases between. The complete variable domain, with remaining parts taken from reference TRBV7-8 and TRBJ1-1, reads GAGVSQSPRYKVAKRGQDVALRCDPISGHVSLFWYQQALGQGPEFLTYFQNEAQLDKSGLPSDRFFAERPEGSVSTLKIQRTQQEDSAVYLCASSFRLTMNTEAFFGQGTRLTVV.

The J gene is TRBJ2-7, the V gene TRBV4-3; D is unresolved. This CDR3 has 14 amino acids. Germline V gives CDR1 LGHNA, CDR2 YSLEER. Deletions cut 2 bases from V and 0 bases from J, with 8 bases between. The DNA for the CDR3 is TGCGCCAGCAGCCAATTCGCCGGCTCCTACGAGCAGTACTTC. It specifies CASSQFAGSYEQYF.

The chain employs TRBV19 and TRBJ2-1; 8 bases are a match to TRBD1. J was trimmed by 2 bases and V by 5 bases; bases with no gene match: 14. Germline CDR1 reads LNHDA; CDR2 reads SQIVND (reference sequence). The CDR3 extends over 18 amino acids. CDR3 in DNA: TGTGCCAGTAGTCGGCACTGGCGGACAGGGTCGCCCTACAATGAGCAGTTCTTC. Protein: CASSRHWRTGSPYNEQFF.

The rearrangement links TRBV27 to TRBJ2-7, with TRBD1 matching 9 bases. The CDR3 spans 15 residues. After removal of 8 bases from V and 2 bases from J, the junction contained 10 bases not matched to a gene. Germline CDR1 and CDR2: MNHEY and SMNVEV (reference sequence). In DNA, the CDR3 is TGTGCCAGCCGGGGGCCGGGACAGGGTGCCTACGAGCAGTACTTC. This gives the protein CASRGPGQGAYEQYF.

The chain combines TRBV6-4 with TRBJ1-6, with D tentatively TRBD1 (5 bases). V was clipped by 3 bases and J by 9 bases, with 12 bases between them. The CDR3 consists of 14 residues. CDR1 and CDR2 from the germline V gene are MRHNA and SNTAGT. Written as DNA, the CDR3 is TGTGCCAGCAGTGAGGCCGGGGGGGGTTCACCCCTCCACTTT. Translation: CASSEAGGGSPLHF.

The J gene is TRBJ1-2, the V gene TRBV3-1 (or the pseudogene TRBV3-2); D is undetermined. The CDR3 has 14 residues. The V end was cut by 2 bases, the J end by 0 bases, with 7 bases between. CDR1 and CDR2 from the germline V gene are LGHDT and YNNKEL (reference sequence). CDR3: CASSQFTANYGYTF. The DNA for the CDR3 is TGTGCCAGCAGCCAATTCACGGCTAACTATGGCTACACCTTC.

The rearrangement uses TRBV7-2 and TRBJ1-3; possibly TRBD1 for D (5 bases). Germline CDR1 is SGHTA and CDR2 is FQGNSA. Trimming pared 5 bases from V and 2 bases from J, leaving 10 bases between. The CDR3 covers 14 residues. The CDR3 loop reads CASSPGGAGNTIYF. The CDR3 DNA reads as TGTGCCAGCAGCCCGGGGGGGGCTGGAAACACCATATATTTT.

The chain joins TRBV4-1 to TRBJ1-3; a possible D gene is TRBD1 (5 bases). Germline CDR1 reads MGHRA; CDR2 reads YSYEKL. V dropped 0 bases and J dropped 3 bases, with 9 bases sitting between them. The CDR3 loop spans 15 amino acids. CDR3 sequence reads: CASSQDRASGNTIYF. For the CDR3, the DNA is TGCGCCAGCAGCCAAGACAGGGCTAGTGGAAACACCATATATTTT.

By frequency in the sample, this clone is medium-sized. This rearrangement joins TRBV29-1 to TRBJ1-5, with D maybe TRBD1 (5 bases). V was clipped by 6 bases and J by 0 bases, with 9 bases between them. This CDR3 has 13 residues. Germline CDR1 and CDR2: SQVTM and ANQGSEA. In DNA form, the CDR3 reads TGCAGCGTGGCGGGGCATAGCAATCAGCCCCAGCATTTT. Translated: CSVAGHSNQPQHF. Variable domain in full (rest from reference TRBV29-1 and TRBJ1-5): SAVISQKPSRDICQRGTSLTIQCQVDSQVTMMFWYRQQPGQSLTLIATANQGSEATYESGFVIDKFPISRPNLTFSTLTVSNMSPEDSSIYLCSVAGHSNQPQHFGDGTRLSIL.

The rearrangement uses TRBV18 and TRBJ1-5; no firm D call. The germline gives CDR1 KGHSH, CDR2 LQKENI. V was trimmed by 0 bases and J by 0 bases, leaving 6 bases between them. The CDR3 is made up of 15 amino acids. The CDR3 coding sequence is TGTGCCAGCTCACCACCCCCAGGTAGCAATCAGCCCCAGCATTTT. It is translated as CASSPPPGSNQPQHF.

V gene TRBV20-1 combines with J gene TRBJ2-2; D might be TRBD1 or TRBD2, each matching 6 bases. Per germline, CDR1 DFQATT and CDR2 SNEGSKA (reference sequence). This CDR3 has 13 residues. Between the trimmed V and J ends, which lost 3 bases and 5 bases, there was a span of 10 bases. The chain's CDR3 is CSASGGPTGELFF. The CDR3, as DNA: TGCAGTGCTAGTGGGGGGCCTACCGGGGAGCTGTTTTTT.

The V and J genes are TRBV30 and TRBJ1-1; 8 nucleotides match TRBD1. Germline V gene lookup returns CDR1 GTSNPN and CDR2 SVGIG (reference sequence). After removal of 5 bases from V and 5 bases from J, the junction contained 7 bases not matched to a gene. The CDR3 is 13 residues long. CDR3 sequence: CAWARGPGTEAFF. CDR3 bases: TGTGCCTGGGCCAGGGGGCCGGGGACTGAAGCTTTCTTT.